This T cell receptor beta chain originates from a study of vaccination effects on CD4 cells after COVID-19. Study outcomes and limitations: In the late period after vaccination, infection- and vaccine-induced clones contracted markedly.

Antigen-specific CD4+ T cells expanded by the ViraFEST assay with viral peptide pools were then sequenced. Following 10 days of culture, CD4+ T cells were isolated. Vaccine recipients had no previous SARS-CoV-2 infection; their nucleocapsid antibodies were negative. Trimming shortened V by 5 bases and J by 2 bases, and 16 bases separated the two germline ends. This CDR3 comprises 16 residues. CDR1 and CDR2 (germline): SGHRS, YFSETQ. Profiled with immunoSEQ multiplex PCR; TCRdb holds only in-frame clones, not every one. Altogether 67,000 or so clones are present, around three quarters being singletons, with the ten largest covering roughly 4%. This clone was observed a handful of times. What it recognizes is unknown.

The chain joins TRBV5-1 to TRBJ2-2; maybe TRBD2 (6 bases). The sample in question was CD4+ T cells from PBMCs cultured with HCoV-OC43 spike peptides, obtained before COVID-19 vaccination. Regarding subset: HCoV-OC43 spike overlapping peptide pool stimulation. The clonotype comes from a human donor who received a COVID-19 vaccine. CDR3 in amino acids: CASSLWALANTGELFF. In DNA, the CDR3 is TGCGCCAGCAGTTTGTGGGCACTAGCCAACACCGGGGAGCTGTTTTTT.